The entry that follows covers one T cell receptor (beta chain) sequence. This sample stems from a study of Graves' ophthalmopathy and Graves' hyperthyroidism. Scientists amplified the TCR beta CDR3 regions from RNA transcripts. HTBI primers were employed in first-round RT-PCR, then a second-round multiplex PCR followed. TCRdb recomputed calls from the multiplex PCR reads with MiXCR, one row per CDR3 protein. The data contain about 740,000 distinct CDR3 sequences, 35% to 50% of them singletons. Sequencing was done on a sample of peripheral blood. This TCR was recovered from an adult man with Graves' ophthalmopathy.

The CDR3 sequence: CAISEWDRTPIYF. DNA of the CDR3: TGTGCCATCAGTGAGTGGGACAGAACGCCCATATATTTT. The rearrangement joins TRBV10-3 to TRBJ1-3; 7 bases line up with TRBD1. The CDR3 length is 13 residues. CDR1 and CDR2 from the germline V gene are ENHRY and SYGVKD. V shed 1 base and J 11 bases; nucleotides not matched to a gene: 5.